The clone carrying this T cell receptor beta chain was recorded once. Its specificity is not known. Regarding treatment: approximately 18 received Ad26.COV2.S at low or high dose, single or two shots; several received placebo; per-sample allocation not given. It was on day 63 after the first vaccine or placebo injection that samples were taken. Donation came from an adult in Boston who was aged 18-55 years. Sequencing was performed with immunoSEQ multiplex PCR; in TCRdb, only in-frame clones are kept and a portion is missing. There are about 400,000 clones in the sample; 70% to 90% occur only once, and about 1.9% lies in the top ten. This entry belongs to a study of Ad26.COV2.S vaccination and SARS-CoV-2 variants. Study information: Within the COV1001 Ad26.COV2.S trial arm, the donor was enrolled. The study gave Ad26.COV2.S intramuscularly, once or twice 56 days apart. Study observations and caveats: From the TCR breadth and depth analyses, total T cell responses may have been underestimated.

This CDR3 has 18 residues. V lost 7 bases, J lost 2 bases, and 12 bases stayed unmatched. Germline values: CDR1 LNHDA, CDR2 SQIVND (reference sequence). The chain recombines TRBV19 with TRBJ2-7; 15 positions match TRBD2. The receptor's source is a person aged 18-60 years who received the Ad26.COV2.S COVID-19 vaccine or a placebo. The sequencing used peripheral blood, collected in a trial of Ad26.COV2.S vaccine versus placebo. The CDR3 nucleotides are TGTGCCAGTATTCAACCTCCCAGGACTAGCGGGAGGGCCTACGAGCAGTACTTC. Translated, it gives CASIQPPRTSGRAYEQYF.